A single sample gave rise to the 23 T cell receptor beta chains below, sequenced in a study of human T cells and chemical hapten exposure listed by TCRdb under 2021. Interpreted using the paper, the time point label stands for: patch test 3, about 24 weeks after DPC sensitization. Explained via the paper, the treatment or condition label denotes: therapeutic diphenylcyclopropenone sensitization with weekly scalp DPC. Libraries were prepared through RACE. The sequencer listed for this sample is NextSeq 500. The public reads were run again by TCRdb, first through fastp at Q25 and then through MiXCR, and only productive beta chains were kept. Rows with a matching CDR3 protein are joined into one entry that keeps the most common DNA and genes. Within this sample are some 90,000 distinct CDR3 sequences, with approximately 11% of them counted one time only. 0.8% to 1.2% of the sample belongs to the ten largest clones.

Material: whole blood, obtained in connection with sensitization to the hapten diphenylcyclopropenone (DPC). The receptors here all came from a woman in her 30s with alopecia areata. Some clones in this sample may be carry-over from other donors' samples.

The chain has TRBV29-1 and TRBJ1-2, with D perhaps matching TRBD1 (5 bases). The CDR3 has 12 residues. Germline V gene lookup returns CDR1 SQVTM and CDR2 ANQGSEA. V was pared by 3 bases and J by 8 bases, with 13 bases between. The CDR3 sequence: CSVDLLDRGYTF. The CDR3 DNA reads as TGCAGCGTTGACCTTTTAGACAGAGGCTACACCTTC.

This clonotype has at least ten counts. V usage is TRBV10-1 and J usage is TRBJ2-7; weak D call: TRBD1 (5 bases). This CDR3 spans 13 amino acids. Germline lookup yields CDR1 WNHNN and CDR2 SYGVQD (reference sequence). V shed 7 bases and J shed 3 bases, with 13 bases lying between them. The CDR3 bases are TGCGCCAGCACAGGACACCTTATCTACGAGCAGTACGTC. Its protein product is CASTGHLIYEQYV.

This clonotype was recorded many times. V and J are TRBV28 and TRBJ2-4; D gene unclear. CDR3 length equals 14 residues. Germline loops: CDR1 MDHEN, CDR2 SYDVKM. V gave up 6 bases and J gave up 6 bases, with 15 bases separating them. The CDR3 nucleotides are TGTGCCAGCAGCCAAGTTCCCACAGCAAACATTCAGTACTTC. This codes for CASSQVPTANIQYF.

This clonotype appeared a few times. This sequence joins TRBV28 and TRBJ1-5; D perhaps matches TRBD1 (5 bases). The V end lost 3 bases, the J end lost 0 bases, and 12 bases lay between the germline ends. This CDR3 spans 16 amino acids. Germline CDR1 is MDHEN and CDR2 is SYDVKM. The CDR3 loop is CASSLGGVNSNQPQHF. CDR3 sequence (DNA): TGTGCCAGCAGTTTGGGGGGTGTCAATAGCAATCAGCCCCAGCATTTT.

This clonotype showed up just a few times. The chain is built from TRBV6-6 and TRBJ2-7; 8 nucleotides align to TRBD1. This CDR3 region has 12 residues. The V gene's germline CDR1 is MNHNY and CDR2 SVGAGI (reference sequence). V lost 4 bases to trimming and J lost 5 bases; unmatched junction nucleotides: 1. CDR3: CASSWTGNEQYV. The CDR3 DNA reads as TGTGCCAGCAGTTGGACAGGGAACGAGCAGTACGTC.

This clonotype was recorded a few times. The rearrangement joins TRBV10-3 to TRBJ1-1; a possible D gene is TRBD1 (6 bases). The CDR3 consists of 13 residues. In germline, CDR1 is ENHRY, CDR2 SYGVKD. Deletions cut 6 bases from V and 6 bases from J, with 14 bases between. The CDR3 region has the DNA TGTGCCATCAGCTCTAGACAGGACTCTGAAGCTTTCTTT. Protein product: CAISSRQDSEAFF.

This clonotype was found many times. V usage is TRBV28 and J usage is TRBJ2-4; D is perhaps TRBD1 or TRBD2 (5 bases each). This CDR3 has 13 amino acids. CDR1 and CDR2 from the germline V gene are MDHEN and SYDVKM. The V end lost 5 bases, the J end lost 6 bases, and 11 bases lay between the germline ends. The CDR3 DNA is TGTGCCAGCAGTATGACCGGGGCAAACATTCAGTACTTC. It yields the protein CASSMTGANIQYF.

As to this clonotype: Being one base from a much bigger clone, this may be a read error. In this CDR3 the conserved last residue, phenylalanine or tryptophan, is missing, so a read error is likely. The CDR3 region has the DNA TGTGCCTGGAGTGTACGGACCCAGGACACCGGGGAGCTGTTTTTG. It specifies CAWSVRTQDTGELFL. The chain has TRBV30 and TRBJ2-2; D gene unclear. CDR3 length: 15 residues. The germline V and J ends were trimmed by 0 bases and 3 bases, with 11 bases remaining between them. Germline-derived CDR1 and CDR2 are GTSNPN and SVGIG (reference sequence).

This clonotype showed up just a few times. V usage is TRBV20-1 and J usage is TRBJ2-1, with a possible D match to TRBD2 (6 bases). Trimming removed 4 bases from V and 0 bases from J, with 16 bases in between. The CDR3 totals 16 residues. Germline V gene lookup returns CDR1 DFQATT and CDR2 SNEGSKA (reference sequence). The DNA for the CDR3 is TGCAGTGCTACGAACTCCCGGGGGAGCTCCTACAATGAGCAGTTCTTC. Protein: CSATNSRGSSYNEQFF.

There are many counts of this clonotype. The rearrangement uses TRBV6-4 and TRBJ1-5, with 7 positions matching TRBD1. The CDR3 spans 15 residues. The germline V gene encodes CDR1 MRHNA and CDR2 SNTAGT. V shed 6 bases, J shed 6 bases, and the junction held 11 bases outside the gene matches. CDR3 residues: CASSPMAGGGQPQHF. CDR3 sequence (DNA): TGTGCCAGCAGCCCGATGGCAGGGGGTGGTCAGCCCCAGCATTTT.

This clonotype was seen ten or more times. The rearrangement joins TRBV7-2 to TRBJ1-6; D is perhaps TRBD1 (6 bases). Trimming removed 5 bases from V and 14 bases from J, with 19 bases in between. Germline V gene lookup returns CDR1 SGHTA and CDR2 FQGNSA. The CDR3 length is 14 residues. As DNA, the CDR3 is TGTGCCAGCAGCCCCGCCCCCGGACAGTTCACCCTCCACTTT. Its protein is CASSPAPGQFTLHF.

The chain carries TRBV29-1 and TRBJ2-1; D unclear. V dropped 4 bases and J dropped 0 bases, with 19 bases sitting between them. The length of the CDR3 is 17 residues. Germline loops: CDR1 SQVTM, CDR2 ANQGSEA. The CDR3 DNA follows: TGCAGCGTTGCAGGAACTCTCTTACAAAGCTCCTACAATGAGCAGTTCTTC. Amino acid sequence: CSVAGTLLQSSYNEQFF.

The CDR3 sequence is CSVAFGASGSNEQFF. The CDR3 DNA sequence: TGCAGCGTTGCTTTTGGGGCTAGCGGGAGCAATGAGCAGTTCTTC. V is TRBV29-1 and J is TRBJ2-1; 10 positions agree with TRBD2. Germline lookup yields CDR1 SQVTM and CDR2 ANQGSEA. CDR3 length equals 15 residues. V gave up 4 bases and J gave up 6 bases; unmatched junction bases: 9.

This clonotype was counted many times. The chain employs TRBV9 and TRBJ2-7; weak D call: TRBD1 (5 bases). CDR3 length: 14 residues. V lost 4 bases to trimming and J lost 2 bases, with 13 bases between them. Germline assignment: CDR1 SGDLS and CDR2 YYNGEE. The CDR3 reads CASSPAGQTYEQYF. CDR3 in DNA: TGTGCCAGCAGCCCAGCAGGACAAACCTACGAGCAGTACTTC.

This clonotype showed up many times. The chain combines TRBV29-1 with TRBJ2-3, with TRBD2 matching 7 bases. CDR1 is SQVTM and CDR2 is ANQGSEA in the germline V gene. V lost 7 bases and J lost 2; bases outside the gene matches: 6. This CDR3 spans 13 amino acids. The CDR3 is CSGQREVTDTQYF. Written as DNA, the CDR3 is TGCAGCGGGCAGCGGGAAGTCACAGATACGCAGTATTTT.

This clonotype came up many times. The chain joins TRBV6-4 to TRBJ1-1; tentatively, D is TRBD1 (5 bases). Germline CDR1 and CDR2: MRHNA and SNTAGT. This CDR3 region has 13 residues. The V end lost 3 bases, the J end lost 4 bases, and 9 bases lay between the germline ends. CDR3 nucleotide sequence: TGTGCCAGCAGTGAAAGGCAGGGCACTGAAGCTTTCTTT. Its translation: CASSERQGTEAFF.

This clonotype was counted many times. This rearrangement joins TRBV3-1 to TRBJ2-7; TRBD1 aligns across 9 bases. Germline V gene sequence: CDR1 LGHDT, CDR2 YNNKEL (reference sequence). J gave up 6 bases and V 1 base, and 7 bases lay outside the gene matches. The CDR3 covers 15 residues. This CDR3 reads CASSQVGTGSGEQYF. Here the CDR3 DNA reads TGTGCCAGCAGCCAAGTGGGGACAGGGAGTGGCGAGCAGTACTTC.

The chain employs TRBV7-2 and TRBJ1-5; D gene uncertain. The ends were cut back, 5 bases at V and 4 bases at J, with 9 bases in the middle. Germline values: CDR1 SGHTA, CDR2 FQGNSA. This CDR3 has 13 amino acids. CDR3 sequence reads: CASSPTGNQPQHF. The DNA of the CDR3 is TGTGCCAGCAGCCCCACGGGGAATCAGCCCCAGCATTTT.

This clonotype was seen at least ten times. The chain employs TRBV10-3 and TRBJ2-7, with 13 bases that match TRBD2. CDR3 length: 13 residues. V lost 4 bases to trimming and J lost 6 bases; unmatched junction nucleotides: 0. Per the germline V gene, CDR1 is ENHRY and CDR2 is SYGVKD. CDR3 sequence reads: CAISGTSGSEQYF. Here the CDR3 DNA reads TGTGCCATCAGTGGGACTAGCGGGAGCGAGCAGTACTTC.

At least ten counts were recorded for this clonotype. The rearrangement uses TRBV24-1 and TRBJ2-1, with 9 bases matching TRBD2. The germline gives CDR1 KGHDR, CDR2 SFDVKD. V was pared by 9 bases and J by 6 bases, with 11 bases of the junction left unmatched. The CDR3 totals 15 residues. The DNA of the CDR3 is TGTGCCACCGGGGAAATCGCGGGACTAGCCAATGAGCAGTTCTTC. Its translation: CATGEIAGLANEQFF.

The chain combines TRBV12-3 or TRBV12-4 with TRBJ2-5, with 7 nucleotides matching TRBD2. There are 17 residues in the CDR3. V lost 6 bases to trimming and J lost 3 bases; unmatched junction nucleotides: 16. For the CDR3, the DNA is TGTGCCAGCAGCCGGGGGGACTCCCTAGGACGCAAAGAGACCCAGTACTTC. It translates to CASSRGDSLGRKETQYF.

The chain has TRBV3-1 and TRBJ2-2; D possibly corresponds to TRBD1 (5 bases). Germline assignment: CDR1 LGHDT and CDR2 YNNKEL (reference sequence). The CDR3 is 17 residues long. Trimming removed 4 bases at V and 4 bases at J, with 19 bases between. The CDR3 DNA sequence: TGTGCCAGCAGCCGCGTGGGAAGGGGATCGGGCACCGGGGAGCTGTTTTTT. Translating it yields CASSRVGRGSGTGELFF.

J is TRBJ2-1 and V is TRBV18, with 8 bases that match TRBD2. The ends lost 2 bases at V and 5 bases at J; junction bases unmatched: 8. Germline values: CDR1 KGHSH, CDR2 LQKENI. The CDR3 totals 16 residues. CDR3 DNA sequence: TGTGCCAGCTCACCAGTTTGGCGGGAGGTCGACAATGAGCAGTTCTTC. Its translation is CASSPVWREVDNEQFF.